This T cell receptor beta chain was recorded in a study of T cell repertoires in cytomegalovirus infection (dated by TCRdb to between 2018 and 2021). For the wider study: The peptide stimulations were aimed at well-studied HLA-B-restricted epitopes as well as recently identified HLA-C-restricted CMV epitopes, whose presentation resists viral immunomodulation. Because public TCR beta signatures pointed to carriage of CMV infection together with the matching HLA type, the HLA type of each donor mattered for the analysis.

This clonotype was counted only a few times. The clone's antigen remains unknown. Base qualities are not at hand, and no much larger clone is one base apart. The treatment or condition label for this specimen denotes: in vitro stimulation with specific CMV peptide epitopes to enrich CMV-specific T cells. Looking up the germline V gene (reference sequence) yields CDR1 LNHDA and CDR2 SQIVND. The CDR3, from cysteine to phenylalanine, totals 16 residues. Only CDR3 DNA is held: 48 bases, read in frame from base 1. Germline trimming amounts to 4 bases on V and 2 bases on J, with 8 as the count of junction bases outside the gene matches. The data were produced on an Illumina HiSeq 1500. TCRdb reprocessing: public reads trimmed at Q25 with fastp, clones called with MiXCR, in-frame beta chains kept. Rows with one shared CDR3 protein collapse into an entry with the most common genes and DNA. In all, the sample holds roughly 340,000 distinct CDR3 sequences, and 25% to 35% of those were seen once. The ten largest account for about 19% of the sample.

General conclusions and limits of the study: In both this cohort and an independent cohort of 350 or so donors, the cumulative frequency of public TCR beta family members distinguished carriers of CMV infection plus the relevant HLA type. The ex vivo response was dominated by HLA-C-restricted CMV-specific TCR beta clonotypes, and the single most frequent clonotype in two of eight donors was supplied by these HLA-C-restricted clonotypes.

This receptor chain uses TRBV19 and TRBJ2-5, and TRBD1 matches 9 of the central bases. The source was cultured PBMCs, collected from culture after CMV antigen stimulation. The clonotype was recovered from a human donor in good health (CMV status not recorded). Some clones in this sample may be carry-over from other donors' samples. The base sequence is TGTGCCAGTAGTACCCGGGGACAGGGTTTACAAGAGACCCAGTACTTC. Translated, it reads CASSTRGQGLQETQYF.